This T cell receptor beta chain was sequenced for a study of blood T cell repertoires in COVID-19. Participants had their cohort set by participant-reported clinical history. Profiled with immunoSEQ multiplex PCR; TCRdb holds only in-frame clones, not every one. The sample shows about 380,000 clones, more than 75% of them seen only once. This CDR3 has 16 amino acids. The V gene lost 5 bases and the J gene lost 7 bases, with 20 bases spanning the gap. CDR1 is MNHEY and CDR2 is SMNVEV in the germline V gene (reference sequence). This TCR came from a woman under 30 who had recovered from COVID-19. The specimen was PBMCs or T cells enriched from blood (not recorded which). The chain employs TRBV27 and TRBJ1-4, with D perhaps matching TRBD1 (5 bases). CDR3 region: CASSPLSLAGREKLFF. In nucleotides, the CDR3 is TGTGCCAGCAGTCCCCTATCCCTGGCAGGGCGTGAAAAACTGTTTTTT. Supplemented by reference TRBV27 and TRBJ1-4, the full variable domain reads EAQVTQNPRYLITVTGKKLTVTCSQNMNHEYMSWYRQDPGLGLRQIYYSMNVEVTDKGDVPEGYKVSRKEKRNFPLILESPSPNQTSLYFCASSPLSLAGREKLFFGSGTQLSVL.